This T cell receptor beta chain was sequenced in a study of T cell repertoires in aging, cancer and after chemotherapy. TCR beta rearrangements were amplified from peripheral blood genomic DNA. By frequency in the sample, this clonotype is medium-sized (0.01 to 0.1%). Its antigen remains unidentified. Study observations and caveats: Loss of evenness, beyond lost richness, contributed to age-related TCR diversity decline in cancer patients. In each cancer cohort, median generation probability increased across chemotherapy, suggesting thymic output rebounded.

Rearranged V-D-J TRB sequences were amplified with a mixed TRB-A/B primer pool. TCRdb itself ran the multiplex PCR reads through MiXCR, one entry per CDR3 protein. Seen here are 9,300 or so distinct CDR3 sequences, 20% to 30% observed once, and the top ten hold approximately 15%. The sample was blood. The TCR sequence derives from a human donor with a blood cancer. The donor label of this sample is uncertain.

In nucleotides, the CDR3 is TGTGCCTGGATGGGACAGGGGGCAGGTCAGCCCCAGCATTTT. This translates into CAWMGQGAGQPQHF. The chain couples TRBV30 to TRBJ1-5, with TRBD1 identical over 12 bases. The CDR3 sequence is 14 residues long. V was clipped by 4 bases and J by 6 bases; unmatched bases: 4. Germline CDR1 is GTSNPN and CDR2 is SVGIG (reference sequence).